Shown below are 22 T cell receptor beta chains from a single sample sequenced in a study of cytomegalovirus exposure and HLA in healthy donors. The PCR had 60 Vbeta and 13 Jbeta primers. Method: immunoSEQ multiplex PCR; TCRdb's copy keeps in-frame clones and lacks some. The table includes more than 45,000 clones, about 73% detected once. The material sequenced was PBMCs. Receptors were obtained from a woman aged 55 to 70 in good health and CMV-seropositive.

This chain joins TRBV7-2 and TRBJ1-4; 7 bases match TRBD1. Trimming cost V 1 base and J 11 bases; bases outside gene matches: 13. Germline V gives CDR1 SGHTA, CDR2 FQGNSA. The length of the CDR3 is 16 residues. The DNA for the CDR3 is TGTGCCAGCAGCTTAGTTCCGACCGGACAGGCCGGGAAACTGTTTTTT. Translated, it gives CASSLVPTGQAGKLFF.

This chain joins TRBV4-3 and TRBJ1-1; 8 bases line up with TRBD1. The length of the CDR3 is 15 residues. Trimming cost V 5 bases and J 1 base; bases outside gene matches: 6. Germline assignment: CDR1 LGHNA and CDR2 YSLEER. CDR3 loop: CASSKPGGSNTEAFF. The CDR3 coding sequence is TGCGCCAGCAGCAAACCAGGGGGCTCGAACACTGAAGCTTTCTTT.

This clone was picked up a small number of times. This rearrangement joins TRBV20-1 to TRBJ2-3, with D unresolved. The V end was cut by 4 bases, the J end by 7 bases, with 9 bases between. This CDR3 has 11 residues. Per the germline V gene, CDR1 is DFQATT and CDR2 is SNEGSKA (reference sequence). The CDR3 protein is CSAKDPYTQYF. The CDR3 region has the DNA TGCAGTGCTAAAGACCCGTATACGCAGTATTTT.

The chain employs TRBV19 and TRBJ1-2; D not certain. The CDR3 consists of 14 residues. V gave up 5 bases and J gave up 0 bases, with 10 bases separating them. The germline V gene has CDR1 LNHDA and CDR2 SQIVND (reference sequence). Written as DNA, the CDR3 is TGTGCCAGTAGTTTAATGAACTCTAACTATGGCTACACCTTC. Its protein is CASSLMNSNYGYTF.

Only a few counts were recorded for this clone. The chain employs TRBV5-4 and TRBJ2-7; TRBD2 agrees at 8 bases. V lost 0 bases and J lost 0; bases outside the gene matches: 8. CDR3 length: 17 residues. Germline CDR1 is SGHNT and CDR2 is YYREEE (reference sequence). The CDR3 bases are TGTGCCAGCAGCTTGGAAGGCGTAGCGGGACGCTCCTACGAGCAGTACTTC. This codes for CASSLEGVAGRSYEQYF.

A few counts support this clone. The chain recombines TRBV18 with TRBJ2-2, with 7 bases matching TRBD1. Germline loops: CDR1 KGHSH, CDR2 LQKENI. The junction had 7 bases not matched to a gene; V was cut back by 5 bases and J by 7 bases. The CDR3 contains 14 residues. The CDR3: CASSYDRVGGELFF. CDR3 coding DNA: TGTGCCAGCTCATACGACAGGGTTGGCGGGGAGCTGTTTTTT.

The chain carries TRBV7-2 and TRBJ1-1; unclear D gene. CDR1 and CDR2 (germline): SGHTA, FQGNSA. V lost 2 bases and J lost 0, with 10 bases in between. The CDR3 spans 15 residues. The chain's CDR3 is CASSLSRLMNTEAFF. CDR3 nucleotide sequence: TGTGCCAGCAGCTTATCGCGGCTTATGAACACTGAAGCTTTCTTT.

Of note for this clone: The junction and the germline gene differ at one end; a read error may be behind it. The V call is TRBV29-1, the J call TRBJ2-7; D is perhaps TRBD1 (6 bases). The CDR3 is made up of 13 amino acids. Germline-derived CDR1 and CDR2 are SQVTM and ANQGSEA. CDR3 in amino acids: CSVEGDTAYEQYF. CDR3 nucleotides: TGCAGTGTTGAAGGGGACACGGCCTACGAGCAGTACTTC.

The chain recombines TRBV18 with TRBJ1-1; 8 bases match TRBD1. Trimming took 3 bases from V and 5 from J; bases not matched to a gene: 8. Germline CDR1 reads KGHSH; CDR2 reads LQKENI. This CDR3 has 15 residues. In DNA form, the CDR3 reads TGTGCCAGCTCACCCGGGACAGGCGCGAGGACTGAAGCTTTCTTT. This translates into CASSPGTGARTEAFF.

The chain couples TRBV5-1 to TRBJ2-5; weak D call: TRBD2 (6 bases). This CDR3 is built from 18 residues. Germline CDR1 is SGHRS and CDR2 is YFSETQ. V lost 5 bases, J lost 5 bases, and 28 bases lay in between. The CDR3 DNA reads TGCGCCAGCAGAGGTGGGTCATCGGTTGCTAGCGCTCGCGAGACCCAGTACTTC. Translated: CASRGGSSVASARETQYF. The variable domain in full, completed from reference TRBV5-1 and TRBJ2-5, reads KAGVTQTPRYLIKTRGQQVTLSCSPISGHRSVSWYQQTPGQGLQFLFEYFSETQRNKGNFPGRFSGRQFSNSRSEMNVSTLELGDSALYLCASRGGSSVASARETQYFGPGTRLLVL.

V is TRBV18 and J is TRBJ1-2; maybe TRBD1 (6 bases). V dropped 2 bases and J dropped 7 bases, with 11 bases sitting between them. CDR3 size: 13 residues. CDR1 and CDR2 (germline): KGHSH, LQKENI. The CDR3 coding sequence is TGTGCCAGCTCACCAGGGACCAGGGGTGGCTACACCTTC. This gives the protein CASSPGTRGGYTF.

CDR3 loop: CASSVPGRVINYGYTF. The CDR3 DNA sequence: TGTGCCAGCAGCGTCCCGGGCAGGGTAATAAACTATGGCTACACCTTC. The chain joins TRBV7-9 to TRBJ1-2; a weak D match, TRBD1 (5 bases). Per the germline V gene, CDR1 is SEHNR and CDR2 is FQNEAQ (reference sequence). V was pared by 5 bases and J by 2 bases, with 18 bases between. This CDR3 is 16 amino acids long.

The V call is TRBV5-1, the J call TRBJ1-1; D uncertain. The V end lost 4 bases, the J end lost 1 base, and 17 bases lay between the germline ends. The V gene's germline CDR1 is SGHRS and CDR2 YFSETQ. The CDR3 loop spans 16 amino acids. In DNA form, the CDR3 reads TGCGCCAGCAGCCCCGACGCGGCGAGAAAGAACACTGAAGCTTTCTTT. Protein sequence: CASSPDAARKNTEAFF.

This sequence joins TRBV5-4 and TRBJ2-5; no reliable D call. Per the germline V gene, CDR1 is SGHNT and CDR2 is YYREEE (reference sequence). The CDR3 is 13 amino acids. Trimming cost V 0 bases and J 5 bases, with 8 bases left between them. The CDR3 sequence: CASSLEMEETQYF. As DNA, the CDR3 is TGTGCCAGCAGCTTGGAGATGGAGGAGACCCAGTACTTC.

This clone occurred many times. This chain uses TRBV5-1 with TRBJ1-1; D possibly corresponds to TRBD1 (6 bases). The CDR3 consists of 14 residues. The ends were cut back, 5 bases at V and 0 bases at J, with 11 bases in the middle. CDR1 is SGHRS, CDR2 YFSETQ, per germline. CDR3 DNA sequence: TGCGCCAGCAGGGTTGGACAGCTGAACACTGAAGCTTTCTTT. It is translated as CASRVGQLNTEAFF.

J is TRBJ2-5 and V is TRBV29-1, with 9 bases lining up with TRBD2. Germline V gene lookup returns CDR1 SQVTM and CDR2 ANQGSEA. Trimming removed 7 bases from V and 5 bases from J; junction bases left unmatched: 8. The CDR3 is made up of 13 amino acids. The DNA of the CDR3 is TGCAGCGCCGCGGGAGGGGTCGGGGAGACCCAGTACTTC. As protein: CSAAGGVGETQYF.

This clone was observed a handful of times. The V gene is TRBV18, the J gene TRBJ1-2, with TRBD1 matching over 8 bases. V lost 0 bases to trimming and J lost 4 bases; unmatched junction nucleotides: 4. The CDR3 has 15 amino acids. In germline, CDR1 is KGHSH, CDR2 LQKENI. The DNA of the CDR3 is TGTGCCAGCTCACCACCGGGACAGGTGGGCTATGGCTACACCTTC. Its protein product is CASSPPGQVGYGYTF.

The J gene is TRBJ2-7, the V gene TRBV7-9; D may be TRBD1 (6 bases). The V end was cut by 1 base, the J end by 7 bases, with 11 bases between. The CDR3 loop spans 13 amino acids. Germline lookup yields CDR1 SEHNR and CDR2 FQNEAQ (reference sequence). CDR3 nucleotide sequence: TGTGCCAGCAGCTTAGACTCTACAGGGGAGCAGTACTTC. It specifies CASSLDSTGEQYF.

The V call is TRBV6-5, the J call TRBJ1-2; D is perhaps TRBD1 (5 bases). The length of the CDR3 is 16 residues. V was clipped by 0 bases and J by 0 bases, with 11 bases between them. CDR1 is MNHEY and CDR2 is SVGAGI in the germline V gene. CDR3 sequence: CASSYSPTVPNYGYTF. The CDR3 DNA sequence: TGTGCCAGCAGTTACTCCCCGACAGTCCCTAACTATGGCTACACCTTC.

As for this clone: Other DNA sequences in the sample encode the same CDR3. V is TRBV18 and J is TRBJ1-1; D call uncertain. CDR3 length equals 13 residues. Germline V lookup: CDR1 KGHSH, CDR2 LQKENI. V lost 3 bases and J lost 6, with 11 bases in between. The CDR3 bases are TGTGCCAGCTCACCCCTCGAGCGGGCTGAAGCTTTCTTT. Amino acid sequence: CASSPLERAEAFF. The full variable domain, rest sourced from reference TRBV18 and TRBJ1-1, is NAGVMQNPRHLVRRRGQEARLRCSPMKGHSHVYWYRQLPEEGLKFMVYLQKENIIDESGMPKERFSAEFPKEGPSILRIQQVVRGDSAAYFCASSPLERAEAFFGQGTRLTVV.

This clone was seen a handful of times. The chain carries TRBV29-1 and TRBJ2-3, with TRBD1 identical over 10 bases. This CDR3 is 19 amino acids long. Germline-derived CDR1 and CDR2 are SQVTM and ANQGSEA. Losses at the gene ends were 3 bases for V and 0 bases for J; bases not matched to a gene: 15. The CDR3 loop is CSVDLEWDRGLGSTDTQYF. Written as DNA, the CDR3 is TGCAGCGTTGACTTGGAATGGGACAGGGGTTTAGGGAGCACAGATACGCAGTATTTT.

The rearrangement joins TRBV28 to TRBJ2-2, with D perhaps TRBD1 (6 bases). The CDR3 sequence is 19 residues long. The V end was cut by 1 base, the J end by 0 bases, with 18 bases between. Germline V CDR1 and CDR2: MDHEN, SYDVKM. This CDR3 reads CASSLYLRTENTNTGELFF. The CDR3, as DNA: TGTGCCAGCAGTTTATACCTCCGGACAGAGAACACGAACACCGGGGAGCTGTTTTTT.